The 3 T cell receptor beta chains presented below share a single source sample, sequenced in a study of T cells in Graves' hyperthyroidism and ophthalmopathy. What was amplified from RNA transcripts were TCR beta CDR3 regions. An initial round of RT-PCR targeting the TCR CDR3 relied on the HTBI primer set. TCRdb reprocessed the multiplex PCR reads with MiXCR, giving one entry per CDR3 protein. Of 350,000 or so distinct CDR3 sequences listed, about 18% are singletons. Input material: blood. These receptors all come from a woman aged 25 to 45 with Graves' hyperthyroidism that later progressed to Graves' ophthalmopathy.

This clonotype came up many times. V usage is TRBV6-1 and J usage is TRBJ1-1; the match to TRBD1 covers 10 bases. The CDR3 sequence is 14 residues long. Per germline, CDR1 MNHNS and CDR2 SASEGT. Unmatched junction bases numbered 7, after V lost 7 bases and J lost 5 bases. For the CDR3, the DNA is TGTGCCAGCACCGCGGGGACAGGGGAAACTGAAGCTTTCTTT. It translates to CASTAGTGETEAFF.

The chain combines TRBV2 with TRBJ2-7, with TRBD1 as a possible D gene (6 bases). The V end was cut by 7 bases, the J end by 0 bases, with 13 bases between. The germline gives CDR1 SNHLY, CDR2 FYNNEI. This CDR3 spans 14 amino acids. The CDR3 nucleotides are TGTGCCAGCATCCTTGACAGGAGCTCCTACGAGCAGTACTTC. Protein product: CASILDRSSYEQYF.

The chain recombines TRBV4-1 with TRBJ1-1; unclear D gene. The V end lost 2 bases, the J end lost 1 base, and 5 bases lay between the germline ends. Germline lookup yields CDR1 MGHRA and CDR2 YSYEKL. The CDR3 contains 13 residues. The CDR3 region has the DNA TGCGCCAGCAGCCAATCATGGAACACTGAAGCTTTCTTT. Its protein is CASSQSWNTEAFF.